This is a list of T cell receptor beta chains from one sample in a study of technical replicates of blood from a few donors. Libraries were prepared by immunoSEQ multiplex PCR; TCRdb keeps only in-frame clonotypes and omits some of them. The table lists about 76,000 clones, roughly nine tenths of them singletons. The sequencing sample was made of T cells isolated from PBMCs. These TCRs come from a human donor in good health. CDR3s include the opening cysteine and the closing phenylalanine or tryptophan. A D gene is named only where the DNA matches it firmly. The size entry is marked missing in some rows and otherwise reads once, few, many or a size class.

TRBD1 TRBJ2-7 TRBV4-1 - CASSQPRDSLYEQYF TGCGCCAGCAGCCAGCCCCGGGACAGTCTCTACGAGCAGTACTTC
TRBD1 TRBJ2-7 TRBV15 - CATSRGQGWYEQYF TGTGCCACCAGCCGAGGACAGGGGTGGTACGAGCAGTACTTC
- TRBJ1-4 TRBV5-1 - CASSYEGRGTNEKLFF TGCGCCAGCAGCTACGAAGGAAGGGGAACTAATGAAAAACTGTTTTTT
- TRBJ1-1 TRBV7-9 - CASSSSRGRTEAFF TGTGCCAGCAGCTCTTCCAGGGGCAGAACTGAAGCTTTCTTT
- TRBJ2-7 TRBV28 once CASSTHGTVYEQYF TGTGCCAGCAGTACTCACGGGACTGTCTACGAGCAGTACTTC
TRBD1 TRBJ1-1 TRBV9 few CASSATGGEAFF TGTGCCAGCAGCGCAACAGGGGGCGAAGCTTTCTTT
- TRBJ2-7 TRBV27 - CATMSGIYEQYF TGTGCCACCATGAGTGGTATCTACGAGCAGTACTTC
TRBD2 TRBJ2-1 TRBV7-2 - CASSFVAGVEQFF TGTGCCAGCAGCTTCGTAGCGGGAGTTGAGCAGTTCTTC
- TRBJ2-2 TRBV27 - CASSSQNTGELFF TGTGCCAGCAGTTCCCAGAACACCGGGGAGCTGTTTTTT
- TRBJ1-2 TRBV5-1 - CASSLAARNYGYTF TGCGCCAGCAGCTTGGCCGCCAGGAACTATGGCTACACCTTC
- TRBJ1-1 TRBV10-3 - CAIKGVQTEAFF TGTGCCATCAAGGGGGTTCAGACTGAAGCTTTCTTT
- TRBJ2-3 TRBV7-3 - CASRVATDTQYF TGTGCCAGCAGGGTAGCTACAGATACGCAGTATTTT
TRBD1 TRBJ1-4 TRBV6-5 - CASSRKQGVGEKLFF TGTGCCAGCAGTAGAAAACAGGGGGTCGGTGAAAAACTGTTTTTT
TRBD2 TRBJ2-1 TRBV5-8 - CASTETSGIYNEQFF TGTGCCAGCACCGAGACTAGCGGGATCTACAATGAGCAGTTCTTC
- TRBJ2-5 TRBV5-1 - CASSLGQLQETQYF TGCGCCAGCAGCTTGGGACAGCTGCAAGAGACCCAGTACTTC
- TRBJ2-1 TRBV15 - CATGRRSSYNEQFF TGTGCCACCGGCAGGCGGAGCTCCTACAATGAGCAGTTCTTC
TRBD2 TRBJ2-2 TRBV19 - CASIHRTSDTGELFF TGTGCCAGTATTCACCGGACTAGTGACACCGGGGAGCTGTTTTTT
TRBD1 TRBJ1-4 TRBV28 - CATGDSPPTTNEKLFF TGTGCCACCGGGGACAGTCCACCTACAACTAATGAAAAACTGTTTTTT
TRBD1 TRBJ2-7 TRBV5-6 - CASSLGDRSYEQYF TGTGCCAGCAGCTTGGGGGACAGATCCTACGAGCAGTACTTC
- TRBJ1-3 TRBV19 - CASGYAEGTIYF TGTGCCAGTGGATACGCCGAGGGTACCATATATTTT
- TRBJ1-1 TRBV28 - CASSPSTEAFF TGTGCCAGCAGCCCATCAACTGAAGCTTTCTTT
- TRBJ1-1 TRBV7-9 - CASSLGAQAFF TGTGCCAGCAGCTTAGGCGCGCAAGCTTTCTTT
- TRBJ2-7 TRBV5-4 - CASTRDSLVEQYF TGTGCCAGCACCAGGGACTCTTTGGTAGAGCAGTACTTC
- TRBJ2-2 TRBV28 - CASSLGGAAGELFF TGTGCCAGCAGTTTGGGGGGGGCCGCCGGGGAGCTGTTTTTT
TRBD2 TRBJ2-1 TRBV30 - CAWRPGGLPDEQFF TGTGCCTGGAGACCGGGGGGACTCCCCGATGAGCAGTTCTTC
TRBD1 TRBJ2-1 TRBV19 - CASSLNRGVLNEQFF TGTGCCAGTAGTCTCAACAGGGGAGTTCTCAATGAGCAGTTCTTC
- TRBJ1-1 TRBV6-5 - CASSYSSLYTEAFF TGTGCCAGCAGTTACTCCAGTTTGTACACTGAAGCTTTCTTT
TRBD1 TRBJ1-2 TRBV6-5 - CASSRTGGIIVSYTF TGTGCCAGCAGCCGGACAGGGGGAATTATAGTGAGCTACACCTTC
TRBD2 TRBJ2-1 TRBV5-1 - CASSFGGGTSYNEQFF TGCGCCAGCAGCTTCGGCGGGGGGACCTCATACAATGAGCAGTTCTTC
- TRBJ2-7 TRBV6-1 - CASSEKGTYQIYEQYF TGTGCCAGCAGTGAGAAGGGGACATATCAGATCTACGAGCAGTACTTC
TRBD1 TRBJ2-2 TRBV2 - CASRGQTHTGELFF TGTGCCAGCAGGGGACAGACTCACACCGGGGAGCTGTTTTTT
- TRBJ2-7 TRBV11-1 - CASSLPTSTYEQYF TGTGCCAGCAGCTTGCCGACTAGTACCTACGAGCAGTACTTC
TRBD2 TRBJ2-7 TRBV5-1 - CASSPGLAGVNEQYF TGCGCCAGCAGCCCGGGACTAGCGGGAGTAAACGAGCAGTACTTC
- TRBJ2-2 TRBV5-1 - CASSLIQGSTGELFF TGCGCCAGCAGCTTGATACAGGGATCCACCGGGGAGCTGTTTTTT
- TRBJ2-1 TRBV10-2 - CAKPLRLFLSYNEQFF TGCGCCAAGCCCCTTCGACTCTTTCTCTCCTACAATGAGCAGTTCTTC
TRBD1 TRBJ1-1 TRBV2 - CASSEGRGFKAEAFF TGTGCCAGCAGTGAGGGCAGGGGGTTTAAGGCTGAAGCTTTCTTT
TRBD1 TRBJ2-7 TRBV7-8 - CAVSGQDSYEQYF TGTGCCGTCAGCGGACAGGACTCCTACGAGCAGTACTTC